These 30 T cell receptor beta chains came from one sample sequenced in a study of blood T cell repertoires in COVID-19. Data came from immunoSEQ multiplex PCR; TCRdb stores just in-frame clones and leaves some out. The table has roughly 30,000 clones, around 87% seen once. Sequencing used peripheral blood. These receptors came from a human donor in a cohort sampled during active COVID-19.

The chain combines TRBV9 with TRBJ2-3, with 8 bases identical to TRBD2. The CDR3 contains 18 residues. After removal of 4 bases from V and 5 bases from J, the junction contained 18 bases not matched to a gene. Germline CDR1 is SGDLS and CDR2 is YYNGEE. The DNA of the CDR3 is TGTGCCAGCAGCCCAAGCTGGTCGGGACTAGTGGGCGGAGATACGCAGTATTTT. Its translation is CASSPSWSGLVGGDTQYF.

CDR3 sequence: CASSPGLSGNTIYF. The DNA for the CDR3 is TGTGCCAGCAGCCCGGGACTGTCTGGAAACACCATATATTTT. V gene TRBV7-9 combines with J gene TRBJ1-3; tentative D call: TRBD1 (5 bases). The germline V gene has CDR1 SEHNR and CDR2 FQNEAQ (reference sequence). Deletions cut 5 bases from V and 1 base from J, with 9 bases between. CDR3 length: 14 amino acids. Complete variable domain (other parts from reference TRBV7-9 and TRBJ1-3): DTGVSQNPRHKITKRGQNVTFRCDPISEHNRLYWYRQTLGQGPEFLTYFQNEAQLEKSRLLSDRFSAERPKGSFSTLEIQRTEQGDSAMYLCASSPGLSGNTIYFGEGSWLTVV.

This rearrangement joins TRBV5-1 to TRBJ2-2, with 7 bases fitting TRBD2. Germline CDR1 SGHRS, CDR2 YFSETQ. V lost 4 bases to trimming and J lost 5 bases; unmatched junction nucleotides: 11. The CDR3 covers 16 residues. CDR3 sequence: CASSADSRGRTGELFF. The CDR3 nucleotides read TGCGCCAGCAGCGCCGACTCGCGGGGGAGGACCGGGGAGCTGTTTTTT.

The V gene is TRBV28, the J gene TRBJ1-1; the match to TRBD1 covers 8 bases. This CDR3 is built from 15 residues. Germline CDR1 reads MDHEN; CDR2 reads SYDVKM. J gave up 3 bases and V 1 base, and 4 bases lay outside the gene matches. In DNA form, the CDR3 reads TGTGCCAGCAGTTTATCCTCGACAGGGGACACTGAAGCTTTCTTT. It codes for CASSLSSTGDTEAFF.

The chain uses TRBV19 and TRBJ1-5; 8 bases fit TRBD1. The germline V gene encodes CDR1 LNHDA and CDR2 SQIVND (reference sequence). The J segment lost 5 bases and the V segment lost 5 bases, leaving 2 bases of the junction unmatched. This CDR3 is built from 13 residues. CDR3 protein: CASSGQGDQPQHF. The CDR3 DNA reads as TGTGCCAGTAGTGGACAGGGAGATCAGCCCCAGCATTTT.

The chain is built from TRBV6-5 and TRBJ2-3; 9 positions agree with TRBD2. V shed 5 bases, J shed 4 bases, and the junction held 4 bases outside the gene matches. Looked up from germline, CDR1 is MNHEY and CDR2 is SVGAGI. This CDR3 region has 14 residues. The CDR3 is CASSPGLASDTQYF. The CDR3 DNA reads TGTGCCAGCAGTCCGGGACTAGCTTCAGATACGCAGTATTTT.

The chain carries TRBV11-2 and TRBJ2-4; 9 nucleotides align to TRBD2. V gave up 5 bases and J gave up 0 bases; unmatched junction bases: 11. The germline CDR1 and CDR2 sequences are SGHAT and FQNNGV. The CDR3 runs 18 residues. CDR3 DNA: TGTGCCAGCAGCCCAGGGACTAGCTTAAACTTAGCCAAAAACATTCAGTACTTC. Translation gives CASSPGTSLNLAKNIQYF. The whole variable domain, filled in from reference TRBV11-2 and TRBJ2-4, reads EAGVAQSPRYKIIEKRQSVAFWCNPISGHATLYWYQQILGQGPKLLIQFQNNGVVDDSQLPKDRFSAERLKGVDSTLKIQPAKLEDSAVYLCASSPGTSLNLAKNIQYFGAGTRLSVL.

This clone has only a few counts. The chain combines TRBV5-8 with TRBJ2-1, with D unresolved. Deletions cut 0 bases from V and 12 bases from J, with 19 bases between. CDR1 is SGHTS, CDR2 YDEGEE, per germline. The CDR3 is 15 amino acids. CDR3 region: CASSLEVAHEGGQFF. The DNA for the CDR3 is TGTGCCAGCAGCTTGGAGGTAGCCCATGAAGGTGGGCAGTTCTTC.

The V gene is TRBV15, the J gene TRBJ2-1, with D possibly TRBD2 on 6 matching bases. Trimming removed 4 bases from V and 7 bases from J, with 17 bases in between. The germline gives CDR1 LNHNV, CDR2 YYDKDF (reference sequence). The CDR3 spans 15 residues. The CDR3 bases are TGTGCCACCAGCACAGAGGGACTCCCAGGTAATGAGCAGTTCTTC. Amino acid sequence: CATSTEGLPGNEQFF.

The CDR3 bases are TGTGCCAGCAGCCTGGGACAGGGTCGCACCAAGGCTGAGCAGTTCTTC. Encoded protein: CASSLGQGRTKAEQFF. The V and J genes are TRBV7-2 and TRBJ2-1, with TRBD1 identical over 9 bases. CDR3 length: 16 amino acids. The germline V gene has CDR1 SGHTA and CDR2 FQGNSA. J was trimmed by 9 bases and V by 5 bases; bases with no gene match: 14.

The chain joins TRBV5-1 to TRBJ1-1; TRBD1 agrees at 10 bases. The V gene's germline CDR1 is SGHRS and CDR2 YFSETQ. V lost 4 bases to trimming and J lost 0 bases; unmatched junction nucleotides: 3. This CDR3 comprises 15 residues. CDR3 DNA sequence: TGCGCCAGCAGCCGGGACAGGGGATTGAACACTGAAGCTTTCTTT. This sequence encodes CASSRDRGLNTEAFF.

This clone appeared a single time. The chain recombines TRBV23-1 with TRBJ2-1, with D hard to call. TRBV23-1 is annotated as an ORF whose role is uncertain. The CDR3 spans 11 residues. Trimming stripped 0 bases from V and 12 bases from J, with 6 bases between. The CDR3 nucleotides read TGCGCCAGCAGTCAATCTAGCCCGCAGTTCTTC. The encoded protein is CASSQSSPQFF.

The genes are TRBV7-6 and TRBJ2-7; the D gene is possibly TRBD2 (6 bases). The CDR3 totals 15 residues. The germline CDR1 and CDR2 sequences are SGHVS and FNYEAQ. With 5 bases removed from V and 5 bases from J, the gap between germline ends came to 19 bases. For the CDR3, the DNA is TGTGCCAGCAGCCGGGTCCCTGGGGAGGTCGACGAGCAGTACTTC. Its protein product is CASSRVPGEVDEQYF.

This clone appeared a single time. V and J are TRBV6-6 and TRBJ2-7, with 8 bases identical to TRBD2. CDR1 is MNHNY, CDR2 SVGAGI, per germline (reference sequence). Trimming removed 2 bases from V and 3 bases from J; junction bases left unmatched: 6. CDR3 length: 15 amino acids. The CDR3 reads CASSYGAGADYEQYF. The DNA for the CDR3 is TGTGCCAGCAGTTACGGAGCGGGGGCCGACTACGAGCAGTACTTC.

The chain recombines TRBV2 with TRBJ1-4; unclear D gene. The ends were cut back, 2 bases at V and 4 bases at J, with 8 bases in the middle. Germline V CDR1 and CDR2: SNHLY, FYNNEI. This CDR3 has 14 amino acids. The CDR3 DNA follows: TGTGCCAGCAGTGAACTGCAGAATAATGAAAAACTGTTTTTT. This gives the protein CASSELQNNEKLFF.

For the CDR3, the DNA is TGTGCCAGCAGTTATCGGGGAGATACGCAGTATTTT. It specifies CASSYRGDTQYF. The gene calls are TRBV11-2 and TRBJ2-3; tentatively, D is TRBD2 (5 bases). Trimming removed 6 bases at V and 5 bases at J, with 9 bases between. Germline lookup yields CDR1 SGHAT and CDR2 FQNNGV. The CDR3 runs 12 residues.

V gene TRBV11-2 combines with J gene TRBJ2-7, with a weak D call TRBD2 (5 bases). CDR1 SGHAT and CDR2 FQNNGV come from the germline V gene. Trimming shortened V by 2 bases and J by 2 bases, and 7 bases separated the two germline ends. The CDR3 is 13 residues long. CDR3 sequence (DNA): TGTGCCAGCAGCTTATCCGGGACCTACGAGCAGTACTTC. This gives the protein CASSLSGTYEQYF.

The rearrangement links TRBV12-5 to TRBJ2-7, with 9 positions matching TRBD1. V dropped 5 bases and J dropped 3; count of bases not matched to a gene: 5. This CDR3 is 14 amino acids long. Germline V gives CDR1 LGHNT, CDR2 FRNRAP. CDR3 loop: CASGPDRGSYEQYF. Here the CDR3 DNA reads TGTGCTAGTGGTCCCGACAGGGGGAGCTACGAGCAGTACTTC.

The V and J genes are TRBV2 and TRBJ2-2; 12 bases are a match to TRBD2. The CDR3 runs 19 residues. V was clipped by 4 bases and J by 0 bases; unmatched bases: 9. Germline CDR1 and CDR2: SNHLY and FYNNEI. CDR3 region: CASSGPRLAGVSNTGELFF. The CDR3 region has the DNA TGTGCCAGCAGTGGCCCCCGACTAGCGGGGGTTTCGAACACCGGGGAGCTGTTTTTT.

The rearrangement uses TRBV5-4 and TRBJ2-2; 12 nucleotides align to TRBD2. From germline, CDR1 is SGHNT and CDR2 YYREEE (reference sequence). The V gene end was trimmed by 3 bases and the J gene end by 8 bases; junction bases not matched to a gene: 8. The CDR3 loop spans 16 amino acids. The CDR3 bases are TGTGCCAGCAGCTACCTAGCGGGGGGGCTCAAGGGGGAGCTGTTTTTT. Amino acids: CASSYLAGGLKGELFF. Full variable domain (missing parts from reference TRBV5-4 and TRBJ2-2): ETGVTQSPTHLIKTRGQQVTLRCSSQSGHNTVSWYQQALGQGPQFIFQYYREEENGRGNFPPRFSGLQFPNYSSELNVNALELDDSALYLCASSYLAGGLKGELFFGEGSRLTVL.

In its sample, this clone was seen once. The chain employs TRBV4-1 and TRBJ2-6; TRBD2 aligns across 10 bases. Trimming took 0 bases from V and 0 from J; bases not matched to a gene: 5. The CDR3 totals 19 residues. Germline V gene lookup returns CDR1 MGHRA and CDR2 YSYEKL. For the CDR3, the DNA is TGCGCCAGCAGCCAAGACGTAGCGGGGGGCACCTCTGGGGCCAACGTCCTGACTTTC. Its protein product is CASSQDVAGGTSGANVLTF.

The table lists this clone with a count of one. V and J are TRBV27 and TRBJ2-3; perhaps TRBD1 as D (5 bases). V was shortened by 3 bases and J by 6 bases, with 10 bases between the two germline ends. The CDR3 contains 13 residues. CDR1 is MNHEY and CDR2 is SMNVEV in the germline V gene (reference sequence). CDR3 DNA sequence: TGTGCCAGCAGTTTCTGGGGCAGTGATACGCAGTATTTT. Its translation: CASSFWGSDTQYF.

The chain employs TRBV5-1 and TRBJ2-5; no definite D call. The CDR3 sequence is 14 residues long. Trimming left V 0 bases short and J 0 bases short, with 6 bases between. In germline, CDR1 is SGHRS, CDR2 YFSETQ. In DNA, the CDR3 is TGCGCCAGCAGCTTGGACTACCACCAAGAGACCCAGTACTTC. Translating gives CASSLDYHQETQYF.

Here the CDR3 reads CASSVVQDNSPLHF. The CDR3 DNA reads as TGTGCCAGCAGCGTAGTTCAGGATAATTCACCCCTCCACTTT. The chain combines TRBV9 with TRBJ1-6; no reliable D call. This CDR3 has 14 residues. Trimming cost V 0 bases and J 5 bases, with 6 bases left between them. Per the germline V gene, CDR1 is SGDLS and CDR2 is YYNGEE.

CDR3 in DNA: TGTGCCAGTAGTATGGGGACAGGGAGGTCAGATACGCAGTATTTT. It yields the protein CASSMGTGRSDTQYF. V and J are TRBV19 and TRBJ2-3; 9 nucleotides line up with TRBD1. The CDR3 runs 15 residues. Germline-derived CDR1 and CDR2 are LNHDA and SQIVND (reference sequence). Losses at the gene ends were 3 bases for V and 4 bases for J; bases not matched to a gene: 5.

This chain uses TRBV12-5 with TRBJ2-1; 8 bases match TRBD1. The CDR3 has 15 amino acids. J was trimmed by 0 bases and V by 7 bases; bases with no gene match: 5. Per germline, CDR1 LGHNT and CDR2 FRNRAP. The CDR3 coding sequence is TGTGCTAGTGCCGGGACAGGAGGCTCCTACAATGAGCAGTTCTTC. Its protein product is CASAGTGGSYNEQFF.

This rearrangement joins TRBV7-3 to TRBJ2-3, with unresolved D. Trimming cost V 1 base and J 4 bases, with 6 bases left between them. The CDR3 covers 13 residues. CDR1 SGHTA and CDR2 FQGTGA come from the germline V gene. CDR3 nucleotide sequence: TGTGCCAGCAGCTTAATGTACTCAGATACGCAGTATTTT. This sequence encodes CASSLMYSDTQYF.

This chain joins TRBV5-1 and TRBJ2-7; 7 positions match TRBD1. CDR3 length: 14 amino acids. After removal of 1 base from V and 3 bases from J, the junction contained 4 bases not matched to a gene. Germline CDR1 SGHRS, CDR2 YFSETQ. For the CDR3, the DNA is TGCGCCAGCAGCTTGAATTCAGGGGGCTACGAGCAGTACTTC. Its translation: CASSLNSGGYEQYF.

The CDR3 coding sequence is TGTGCCAGCAGCTTAGTGGGCCACCAAGGAGATACGCAGTATTTT. It translates to CASSLVGHQGDTQYF. The V and J genes are TRBV7-2 and TRBJ2-3; D is unclear. Trimming cost V 1 base and J 5 bases, with 13 bases left between them. The CDR3 covers 15 residues. CDR1 is SGHTA and CDR2 is FQGNSA in the germline V gene. Complete variable domain (other parts from reference TRBV7-2 and TRBJ2-3): GAGVSQSPSNKVTEKGKDVELRCDPISGHTALYWYRQSLGQGLEFLIYFQGNSAPDKSGLPSDRFSAERTGGSVSTLTIQRTQQEDSAVYLCASSLVGHQGDTQYFGPGTRLTVL.

The chain recombines TRBV5-6 with TRBJ2-7, with TRBD2 matching 11 bases. Trimming at V came to 0 bases and at J to 6 bases, leaving 8 bases not matched to a gene. This CDR3 has 16 residues. Germline CDR1 is SGHDT and CDR2 is YYEEEE. The CDR3 reads CASSLVTSGGSSEQYF. CDR3 bases: TGTGCCAGCAGCTTGGTAACTAGCGGGGGTTCGTCCGAGCAGTACTTC.